Each of the 13 T cell receptor beta chains below was sequenced from the same sample in a study of cytomegalovirus exposure and HLA in healthy donors. Primers included in the PCR were 60 Vbeta and 13 Jbeta primers. Only in-frame clones appear in the TCRdb table, and some are missing; sequencing was by immunoSEQ multiplex PCR. The profile shows fewer than 85,000 clones, 72% of them singletons. Sequenced material: PBMCs. Source of these receptors: a woman aged 40 to 49 in good health and CMV-seropositive.

Notes on this clone: The junction departs from the called germline gene at one end, perhaps through a read error. V usage is TRBV4-3 and J usage is TRBJ1-2; 8 bases line up with TRBD1. The V gene's germline CDR1 is LGHNA and CDR2 YSLEER. This CDR3 is 17 amino acids long. CDR3 amino acids: CASSQDLGQQGAEGYPF. The CDR3, as DNA: TGCGCCAGCAGCCAAGATTTAGGGCAGCAGGGGGCGGAAGGCTACCCCTTC.

The CDR3 nucleotides read TGTGCCAGCAGTTACCGGATTGTGATGGAGTCCGGGGAGCTGTTTTTT. It yields the protein CASSYRIVMESGELFF. This chain uses TRBV6-5 with TRBJ2-2, with D hard to call. Trimming cost V 2 bases and J 6 bases, with 16 bases left between them. The CDR3 length is 16 residues. Germline V CDR1 and CDR2: MNHEY, SVGAGI.

Note on this clone: Since no conserved phenylalanine or tryptophan closes the CDR3, a read error is the likely cause. V and J are TRBV6-1 and TRBJ2-7; no firm D call. Trimming shortened V by 2 bases and J by 0 bases, and 11 bases separated the two germline ends. The CDR3 runs to 15 residues. CDR1 is MNHNS, CDR2 SASEGT, per germline. The DNA for the CDR3 is TGTGCCAGCAGTGAACTGGGCAGGCTCTCCTACGAGCAGTACCTC. The encoded protein is CASSELGRLSYEQYL.

The chain carries TRBV19 and TRBJ1-2, with no clear D. CDR1 is LNHDA, CDR2 SQIVND, per germline (reference sequence). V was pared by 4 bases and J by 3 bases, with 9 bases between. The CDR3 spans 13 residues. In nucleotides, the CDR3 is TGTGCCAGTAGTAGGGCGACGGACTATGGCTACACCTTC. This encodes CASSRATDYGYTF.

V usage is TRBV20-1 and J usage is TRBJ2-7; no reliable D call. The V gene's germline CDR1 is DFQATT and CDR2 SNEGSKA (reference sequence). The CDR3 is 11 amino acids. Trimming stripped 0 bases from V and 5 bases from J, with 5 bases between. CDR3 DNA sequence: TGCAGTGCTAGAGAAGAGAACGAGCAGTACTTC. Its protein is CSAREENEQYF.

This clone has only a few counts. The chain combines TRBV28 with TRBJ2-4; 7 nucleotides align to TRBD1. This CDR3 comprises 17 residues. Trimming cost V 4 bases and J 0 bases; bases outside gene matches: 9. Germline CDR1 reads MDHEN; CDR2 reads SYDVKM. The CDR3 sequence: CASSSPRDSQAKNIQYF. The DNA for the CDR3 is TGTGCCAGCAGTTCCCCACGGGACAGCCAAGCCAAAAACATTCAGTACTTC.

Written as DNA, the CDR3 is TGTGCCAGCAGTCGTTATGTAGGGCTAGCGGGAGGGCCCTCCTACGAGCAGTACTTC. This encodes CASSRYVGLAGGPSYEQYF. This chain links TRBV2 with TRBJ2-7; 12 bases agree with TRBD2. The CDR3 is 19 amino acids. From germline, CDR1 is SNHLY and CDR2 FYNNEI. V lost 5 bases and J lost 0; bases outside the gene matches: 14.

The rearrangement uses TRBV5-1 and TRBJ2-5; possibly TRBD2 for D (6 bases). V shed 7 bases and J shed 3 bases, with 13 bases lying between them. Germline CDR1 is SGHRS and CDR2 is YFSETQ. The CDR3 loop spans 13 amino acids. In DNA form, the CDR3 reads TGCGCCAGCGACCTGGGGGGAGAAGAGACCCAGTACTTC. It specifies CASDLGGEETQYF.

This sequence joins TRBV19 and TRBJ2-7; 7 positions agree with TRBD2. The germline V gene has CDR1 LNHDA and CDR2 SQIVND (reference sequence). Trimming at V came to 4 bases and at J to 4 bases, leaving 7 bases not matched to a gene. CDR3 length: 14 residues. CDR3 amino acids: CASSTQRGVYEQYF. Written as DNA, the CDR3 is TGTGCCAGTAGTACCCAGCGGGGAGTGTACGAGCAGTACTTC. Together with reference TRBV19 and TRBJ2-7, the CDR3 gives the full variable domain: DGGITQSPKYLFRKEGQNVTLSCEQNLNHDAMYWYRQDPGQGLRLIYYSQIVNDFQKGDIAEGYSVSREKKESFPLTVTSAQKNPTAFYLCASSTQRGVYEQYFGPGTRLTVT.

Turning to this clone: A read error may account for a junction end that differs from germline. V and J are TRBV25-1 and TRBJ1-2; 9 nucleotides line up with TRBD1. Germline V CDR1 and CDR2: MGHDK, SYGVNS. The CDR3 is 14 residues long. In DNA, the CDR3 is TGTGCCAGCAGAAGGGGGACAGGGCACTATGGCTACCCCTTC. This encodes CASRRGTGHYGYPF.

The J gene is TRBJ2-2, the V gene TRBV6-1, with 7 bases matching TRBD1. The CDR3 has 12 amino acids. The germline V gene has CDR1 MNHNS and CDR2 SASEGT. V lost 11 bases and J lost 6; bases outside the gene matches: 6. The CDR3, as DNA: TGTGCCGTGAGGGGGCAGGCCGGGGAGCTGTTTTTT. It yields the protein CAVRGQAGELFF.

The V call is TRBV14, the J call TRBJ2-3; a possible D gene is TRBD1 (5 bases). The V end was cut by 9 bases, the J end by 2 bases, with 15 bases between. The CDR3 spans 14 residues. Germline V gene lookup returns CDR1 SGHDN and CDR2 FVKESK. CDR3 sequence (DNA): TGTGCCAGTGGTAGGACACTAACCACAGATACGCAGTATTTT. Protein sequence: CASGRTLTTDTQYF.

The chain has TRBV29-1 and TRBJ1-2; tentatively, D is TRBD1 (5 bases). CDR3 length: 12 amino acids. Trimming removed 8 bases at V and 9 bases at J, with 19 bases between. Germline values: CDR1 SQVTM, CDR2 ANQGSEA. The CDR3 DNA reads TGCAGCATCTCTGGGAACGCAGGGAGCTACACCTTC. Amino acids: CSISGNAGSYTF.